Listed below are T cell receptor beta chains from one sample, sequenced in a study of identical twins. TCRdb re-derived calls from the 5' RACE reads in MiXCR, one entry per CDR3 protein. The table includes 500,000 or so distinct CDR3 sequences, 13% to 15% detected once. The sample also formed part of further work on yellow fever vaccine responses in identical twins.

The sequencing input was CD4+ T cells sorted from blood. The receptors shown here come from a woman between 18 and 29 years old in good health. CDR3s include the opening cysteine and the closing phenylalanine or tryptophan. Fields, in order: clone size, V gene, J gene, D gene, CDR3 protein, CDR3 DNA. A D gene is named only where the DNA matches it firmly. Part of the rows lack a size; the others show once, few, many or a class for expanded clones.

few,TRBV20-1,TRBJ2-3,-,CSASMIANPSTDTQYF,TGCAGTGCTAGCATGATAGCGAATCCAAGCACAGATACGCAGTATTTT
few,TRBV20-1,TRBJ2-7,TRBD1,CSVTGSSAYEQYF,TGCAGTGTGACAGGGTCCTCCGCGTACGAGCAGTACTTC
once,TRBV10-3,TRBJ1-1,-,CAISEVLNTEAFF,TGTGCCATCAGTGAGGTCTTGAACACTGAAGCTTTCTTT
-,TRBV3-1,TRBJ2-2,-,CASSQNLRTGELFF,TGTGCCAGCAGCCAAAACCTCAGGACCGGGGAGCTGTTTTTT
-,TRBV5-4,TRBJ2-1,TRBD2,CASTEGTSLLSEQFF,TGTGCCAGCACCGAAGGGACTAGTCTTCTCAGTGAGCAGTTCTTC
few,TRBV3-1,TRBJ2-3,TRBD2,CASSQDWTSGHRGTDTQYF,TGTGCCAGCAGCCAAGATTGGACTAGCGGACATAGGGGCACAGATACGCAGTATTTT
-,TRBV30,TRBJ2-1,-,CAWSPRTARGQQFF,TGTGCCTGGAGTCCGAGGACCGCCCGCGGTCAGCAGTTCTTC
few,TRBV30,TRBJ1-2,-,CAWGPNYGYTF,TGTGCCTGGGGGCCAAACTATGGCTACACCTTC
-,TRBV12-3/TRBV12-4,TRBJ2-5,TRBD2,CASSLGAGGVWSQETQYF,TGTGCCAGCAGTTTGGGGGCGGGAGGGGTTTGGAGCCAAGAGACCCAGTACTTC
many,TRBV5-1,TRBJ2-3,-,CASSSTPSLDTQYF,TGCGCCAGCAGCTCCACCCCGTCATTGGATACGCAGTATTTT
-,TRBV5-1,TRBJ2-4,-,CASSPDSRNIQYF,TGCGCCAGCAGCCCGGACAGCCGAAACATTCAGTACTTC
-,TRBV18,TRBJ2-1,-,CASSPEYLSYNEQFF,TGTGCCAGCTCACCAGAGTACCTCTCCTACAATGAGCAGTTCTTC
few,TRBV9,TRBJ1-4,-,CASSVGPVRGNEKLFF,TGTGCCAGCAGCGTAGGGCCCGTAAGGGGTAATGAAAAACTGTTTTTT
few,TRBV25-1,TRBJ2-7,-,CASSESRTPAYEQYF,TGTGCCAGCAGTGAATCCAGGACTCCGGCCTACGAGCAGTACTTC
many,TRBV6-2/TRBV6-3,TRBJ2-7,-,CASSYGDRSSYEQYF,TGTGCCAGCAGTTACGGTGACAGGAGCTCCTACGAGCAGTACTTC
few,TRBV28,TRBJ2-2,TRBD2,CASSTGLAGGPNTGELFF,TGTGCCAGCAGTACCGGACTAGCGGGAGGCCCGAACACCGGGGAGCTGTTTTTT
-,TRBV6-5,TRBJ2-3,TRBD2,CASSLLAGVPYF,TGTGCCAGCAGTTTACTAGCGGGAGTACCGTATTTT
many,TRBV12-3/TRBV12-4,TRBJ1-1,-,CASSFSNTEAFF,TGTGCCAGCAGTTTTTCGAACACTGAAGCTTTCTTT
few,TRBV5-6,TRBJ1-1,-,CASSLNTGNTEAFF,TGTGCCAGCAGCTTGAATACAGGGAACACTGAAGCTTTCTTT
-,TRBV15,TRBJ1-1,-,CATSRDPSWGMRHTEAFF,TGTGCCACCAGCAGAGATCCGTCCTGGGGGATGCGGCACACTGAAGCTTTCTTT
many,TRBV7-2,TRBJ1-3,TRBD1,CASSLAGTETGNTIYF,TGTGCCAGCAGCTTAGCTGGGACAGAGACTGGAAACACCATATATTTT
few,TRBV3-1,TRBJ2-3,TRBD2,CASSRRPSGGGGGTDTQYF,TGTGCCAGCAGCAGGAGACCTAGCGGGGGTGGCGGCGGTACAGATACGCAGTATTTT
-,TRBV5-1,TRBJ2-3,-,CASSLRLPRGSDTQYF,TGCGCCAGCAGCTTGCGACTCCCCAGAGGTTCAGATACGCAGTATTTT